A single T cell receptor beta chain is shown here with its context. Antigen: not known. Each subset's genomic DNA was shared equally among a number of immunoSEQ plates. Produced via immunoSEQ multiplex PCR; TCRdb's table is partial and in-frame only. This sample has roughly 2.1 million clones, with about 93% found just once. Terminally differentiated effector memory CD45RA+ cells were left out of the naive CD8 fraction, which was CD45RO-negative and positively selected for CCR7. These data originate in a study of shared clonotypes between healthy human individuals. Overall study results and limits: Among non-shared clonotypes, generation probabilities were lower than among those shared by all four donors.

The receptor's source is a young man in good health. Some clones in this sample may be carry-over from other donors' samples. Sample: naive CD8+ T cells from PBMCs.

CDR3 DNA: TGCGCCAGCAGCCAAGATGTAAGGGACAGGGTTCCCAAGCAGTTCTTC. Translating it yields CASSQDVRDRVPKQFF. The V and J genes are TRBV4-3 and TRBJ2-1; 9 bases map to TRBD1. This CDR3 has 16 residues. J was trimmed by 11 bases and V by 0 bases; bases with no gene match: 11. Looked up from germline, CDR1 is LGHNA and CDR2 is YSLEER.